This TCR beta chain was obtained from a study of patients and donors after allogeneic stem cell transplantation. Germline V lookup: CDR1 MNHEY, CDR2 SVGAGI. The germline V and J ends were trimmed by 4 bases and 1 base, with 8 bases remaining between them. This CDR3 has 15 amino acids. TCRdb called the RT-PCR reads again in MiXCR, with one record for every CDR3 protein. The data contain approximately 98,000 distinct CDR3 sequences, less than 45% of them seen just once; the ten biggest clones take up 25% to 35%. Sequencing was performed on blood, either unsorted or a sorted T cell fraction (not recorded which). This sequence was found in a human donor who was either an allogeneic HSCT recipient or a stem cell or donor lymphocyte infusion donor (not recorded which). It is not recorded whose cells these are; they may come from a transplant donor. The gene calls are TRBV6-5 and TRBJ2-6; a possible D gene is TRBD1 (5 bases). DNA of the CDR3: TGTGCCAGCAGTTTCAGGGTTTCTGGGGCCAACGTCCTGACTTTC. This translates into CASSFRVSGANVLTF.